Included here is one TCR beta chain sequence, with context. The antigen remains undetermined. Patients chosen for sequencing had CD8+CD57+ cells that had expanded, as shown by flow cytometry. The entry originates in a study of CD8+CD57+ T cells in acquired aplastic anemia. Notes on the study in general: Overlap between patients and controls comprised about 28 CD8+ CDR3 sequences.

CDR3 and TCR beta VDJ profiling relied on genomic DNA as the template. TCRdb re-derived calls from the reads in MiXCR, one entry per CDR3 protein. The table shows approximately 300,000 distinct CDR3 sequences, with roughly 61% occurring only once. Sequenced sample: sorted CD4+, CD8+, or CD8+CD57+ T cells (not recorded which) from PBMCs. The clonotype was recovered from a human donor with aplastic anemia.

This chain's CDR3 is CASSVHQGAAGELFF. CDR3 in DNA: TGTGCCAGCAGCGTACATCAGGGGGCGGCCGGGGAGCTGTTTTTT. V and J are TRBV9 and TRBJ2-2; 8 bases fit TRBD1. The germline V gene has CDR1 SGDLS and CDR2 YYNGEE. The CDR3 totals 15 residues. Trimming took 1 base from V and 6 from J; bases not matched to a gene: 5. Complete variable domain (other parts from reference TRBV9 and TRBJ2-2): DSGVTQTPKHLITATGQRVTLRCSPRSGDLSVYWYQQSLDQGLQFLIQYYNGEERAKGNILERFSAQQFPDLHSELNLSSLELGDSALYFCASSVHQGAAGELFFGEGSRLTVL.